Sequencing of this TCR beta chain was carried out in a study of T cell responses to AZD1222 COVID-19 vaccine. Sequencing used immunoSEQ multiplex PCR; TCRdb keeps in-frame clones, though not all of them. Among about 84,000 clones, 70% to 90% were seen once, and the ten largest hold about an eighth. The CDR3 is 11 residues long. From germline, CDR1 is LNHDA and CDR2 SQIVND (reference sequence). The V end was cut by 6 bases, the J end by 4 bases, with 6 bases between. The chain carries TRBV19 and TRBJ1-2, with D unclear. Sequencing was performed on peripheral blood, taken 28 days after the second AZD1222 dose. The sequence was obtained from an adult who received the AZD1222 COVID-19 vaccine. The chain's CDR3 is CASRLSYGYTF. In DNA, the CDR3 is TGTGCCAGTAGGCTCTCCTATGGCTACACCTTC.